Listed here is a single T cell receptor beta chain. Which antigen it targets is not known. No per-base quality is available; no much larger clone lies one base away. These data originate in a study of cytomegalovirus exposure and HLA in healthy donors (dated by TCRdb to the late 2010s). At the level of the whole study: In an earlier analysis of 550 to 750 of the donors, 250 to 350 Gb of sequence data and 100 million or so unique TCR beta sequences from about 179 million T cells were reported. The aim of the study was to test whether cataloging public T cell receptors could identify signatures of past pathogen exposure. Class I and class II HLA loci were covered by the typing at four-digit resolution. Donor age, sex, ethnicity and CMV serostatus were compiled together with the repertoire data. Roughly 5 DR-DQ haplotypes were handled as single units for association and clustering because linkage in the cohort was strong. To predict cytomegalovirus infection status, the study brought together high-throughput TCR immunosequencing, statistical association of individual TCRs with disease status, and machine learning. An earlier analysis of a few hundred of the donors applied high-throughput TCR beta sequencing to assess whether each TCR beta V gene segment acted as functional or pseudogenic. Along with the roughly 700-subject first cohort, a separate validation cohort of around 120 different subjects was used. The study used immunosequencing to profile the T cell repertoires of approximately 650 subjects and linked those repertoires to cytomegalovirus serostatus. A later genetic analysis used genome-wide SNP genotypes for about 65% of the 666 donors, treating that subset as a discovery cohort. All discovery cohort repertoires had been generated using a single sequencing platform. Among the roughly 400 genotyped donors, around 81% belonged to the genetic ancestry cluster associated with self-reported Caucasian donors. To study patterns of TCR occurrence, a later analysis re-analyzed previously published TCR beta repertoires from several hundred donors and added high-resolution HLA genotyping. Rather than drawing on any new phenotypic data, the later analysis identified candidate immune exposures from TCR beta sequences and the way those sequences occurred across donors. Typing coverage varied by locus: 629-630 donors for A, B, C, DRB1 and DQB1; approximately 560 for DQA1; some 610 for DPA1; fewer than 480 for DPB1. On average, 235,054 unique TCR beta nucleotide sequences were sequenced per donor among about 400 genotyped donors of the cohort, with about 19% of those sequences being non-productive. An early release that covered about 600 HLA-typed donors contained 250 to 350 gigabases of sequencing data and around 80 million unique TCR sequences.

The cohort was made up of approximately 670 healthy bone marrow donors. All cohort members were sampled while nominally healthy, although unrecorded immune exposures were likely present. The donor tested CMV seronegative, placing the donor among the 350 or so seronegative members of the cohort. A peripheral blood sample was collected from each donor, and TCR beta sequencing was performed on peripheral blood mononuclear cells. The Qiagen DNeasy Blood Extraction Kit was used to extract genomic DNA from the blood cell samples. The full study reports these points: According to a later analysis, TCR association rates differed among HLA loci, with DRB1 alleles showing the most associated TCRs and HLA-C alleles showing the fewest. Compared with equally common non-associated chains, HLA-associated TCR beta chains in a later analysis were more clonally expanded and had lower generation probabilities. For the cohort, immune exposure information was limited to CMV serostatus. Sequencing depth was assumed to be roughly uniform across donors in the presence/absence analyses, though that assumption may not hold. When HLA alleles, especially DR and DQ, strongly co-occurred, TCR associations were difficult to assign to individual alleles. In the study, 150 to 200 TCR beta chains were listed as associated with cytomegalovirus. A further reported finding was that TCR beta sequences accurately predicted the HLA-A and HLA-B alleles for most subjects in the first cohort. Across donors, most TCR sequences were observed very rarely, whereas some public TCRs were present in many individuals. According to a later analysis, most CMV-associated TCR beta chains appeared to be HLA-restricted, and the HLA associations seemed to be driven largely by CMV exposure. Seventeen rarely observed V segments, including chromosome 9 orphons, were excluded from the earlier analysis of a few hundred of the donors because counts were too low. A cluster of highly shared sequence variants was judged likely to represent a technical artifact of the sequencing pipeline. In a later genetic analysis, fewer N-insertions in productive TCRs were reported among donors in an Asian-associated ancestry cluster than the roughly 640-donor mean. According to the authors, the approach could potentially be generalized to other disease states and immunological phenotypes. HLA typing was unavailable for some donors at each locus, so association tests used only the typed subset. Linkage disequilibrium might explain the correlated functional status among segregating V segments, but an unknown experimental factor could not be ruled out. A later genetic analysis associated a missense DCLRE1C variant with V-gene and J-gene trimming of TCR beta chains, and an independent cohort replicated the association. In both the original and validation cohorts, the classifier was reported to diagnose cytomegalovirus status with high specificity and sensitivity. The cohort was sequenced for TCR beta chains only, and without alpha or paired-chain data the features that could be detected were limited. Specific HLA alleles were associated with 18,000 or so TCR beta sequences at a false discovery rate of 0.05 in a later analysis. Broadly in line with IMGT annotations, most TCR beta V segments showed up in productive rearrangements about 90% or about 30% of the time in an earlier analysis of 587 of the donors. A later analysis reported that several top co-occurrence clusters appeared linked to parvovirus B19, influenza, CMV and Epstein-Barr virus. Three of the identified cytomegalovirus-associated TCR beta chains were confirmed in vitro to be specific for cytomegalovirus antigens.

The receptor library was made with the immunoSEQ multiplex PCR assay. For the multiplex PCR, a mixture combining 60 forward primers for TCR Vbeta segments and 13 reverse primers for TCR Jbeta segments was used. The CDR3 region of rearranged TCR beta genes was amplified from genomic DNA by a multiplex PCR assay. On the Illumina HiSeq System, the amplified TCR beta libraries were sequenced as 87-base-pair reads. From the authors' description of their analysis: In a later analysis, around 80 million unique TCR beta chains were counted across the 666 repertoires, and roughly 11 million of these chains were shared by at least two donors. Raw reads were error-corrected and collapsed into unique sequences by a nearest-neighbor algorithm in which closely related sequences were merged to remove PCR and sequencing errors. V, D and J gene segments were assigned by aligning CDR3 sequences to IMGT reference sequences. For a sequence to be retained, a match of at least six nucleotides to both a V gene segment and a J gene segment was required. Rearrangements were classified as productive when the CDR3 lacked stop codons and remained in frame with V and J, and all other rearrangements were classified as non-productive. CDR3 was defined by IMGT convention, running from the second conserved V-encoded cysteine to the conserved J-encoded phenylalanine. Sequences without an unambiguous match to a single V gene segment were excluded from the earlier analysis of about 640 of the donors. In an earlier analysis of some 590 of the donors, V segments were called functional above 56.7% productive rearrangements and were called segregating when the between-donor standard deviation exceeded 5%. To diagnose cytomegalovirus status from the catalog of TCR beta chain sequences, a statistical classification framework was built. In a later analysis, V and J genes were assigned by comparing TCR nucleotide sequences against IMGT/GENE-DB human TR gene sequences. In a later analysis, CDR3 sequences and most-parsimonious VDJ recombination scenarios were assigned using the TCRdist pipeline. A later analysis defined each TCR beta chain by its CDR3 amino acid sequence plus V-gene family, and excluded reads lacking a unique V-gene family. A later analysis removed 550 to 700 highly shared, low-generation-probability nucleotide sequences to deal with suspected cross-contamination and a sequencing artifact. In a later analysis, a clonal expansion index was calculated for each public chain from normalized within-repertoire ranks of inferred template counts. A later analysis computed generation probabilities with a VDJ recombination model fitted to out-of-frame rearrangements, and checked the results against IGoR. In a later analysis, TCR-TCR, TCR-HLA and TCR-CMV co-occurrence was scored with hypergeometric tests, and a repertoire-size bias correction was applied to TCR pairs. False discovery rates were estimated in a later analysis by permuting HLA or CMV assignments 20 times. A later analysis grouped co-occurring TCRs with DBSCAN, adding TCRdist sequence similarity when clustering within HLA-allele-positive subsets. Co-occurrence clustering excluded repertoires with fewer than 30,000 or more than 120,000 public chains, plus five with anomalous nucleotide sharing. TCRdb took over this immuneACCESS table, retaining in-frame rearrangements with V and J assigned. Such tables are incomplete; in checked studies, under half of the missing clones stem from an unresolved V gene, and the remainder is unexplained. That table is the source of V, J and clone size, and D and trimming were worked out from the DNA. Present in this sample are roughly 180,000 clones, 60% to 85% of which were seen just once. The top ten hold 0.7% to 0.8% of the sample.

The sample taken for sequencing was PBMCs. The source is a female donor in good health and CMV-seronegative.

The CDR3 region has the sequence CASSLVWGRVGNEQFF. The bases read TGTGCCAGCAGCTTAGTATGGGGGAGGGTCGGGAATGAGCAGTTCTTC. Recombination joined TRBV11-2 with TRBJ2-1; 7 junctional bases match TRBD2. Trimming accounts for 1 base at V and 7 bases at J, while the number of junction bases matched to no gene is 10. For CDR1 and CDR2, the germline V gene lists SGHAT and FQNNGV. From the cysteine up to the phenylalanine, the CDR3 has a length of 16 residues. The sequence is cut down to CDR3 DNA, 48 bases in frame from base 1. The full variable domain, completed from the reference TRBV11-2 and TRBJ2-1 proteins outside the CDR3, reads EAGVAQSPRYKIIEKRQSVAFWCNPISGHATLYWYQQILGQGPKLLIQFQNNGVVDDSQLPKDRFSAERLKGVDSTLKIQPAKLEDSAVYLCASSLVWGRVGNEQFFGPGTRLTVL.